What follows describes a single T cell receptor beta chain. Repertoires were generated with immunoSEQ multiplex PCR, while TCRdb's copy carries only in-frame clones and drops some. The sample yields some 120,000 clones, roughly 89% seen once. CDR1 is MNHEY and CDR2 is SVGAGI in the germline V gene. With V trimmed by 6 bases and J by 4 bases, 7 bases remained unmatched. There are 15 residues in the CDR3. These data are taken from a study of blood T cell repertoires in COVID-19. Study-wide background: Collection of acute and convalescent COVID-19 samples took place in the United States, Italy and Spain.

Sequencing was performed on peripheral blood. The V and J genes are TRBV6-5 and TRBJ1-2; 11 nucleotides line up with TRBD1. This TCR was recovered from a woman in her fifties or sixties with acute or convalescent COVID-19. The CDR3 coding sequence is TGTGCCAGCAGGGTAGGACAGGGGGCCGGCTATGGCTACACCTTC. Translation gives CASRVGQGAGYGYTF.